This T cell receptor beta chain appears in the sequencing data of a study of regulatory T cells in long-lasting Graves disease. Study in general: Persistent cases were those of Graves' disease that involved over 5 years of antithyroid drugs with positive TSH receptor antibodies.

Regarding time point: persistent/refractory GD, antithyroid drugs over 5 years with positive TRAb. Scientists built the TCR library using RNA that was extracted from PBMCs. Germline V gene data show CDR1 as MNHNS and CDR2 as SASEGT. Trimming removed 8 bases at V and 5 bases at J, with 15 bases between. The CDR3 extends over 13 amino acids. Construction of TCR beta libraries relied on iRepertoire HTBI primers and on Arm-PCR targeting CDR3 regions. TCRdb re-derived calls from the multiplex PCR reads in MiXCR, one entry per CDR3 protein. This sample yields more than 300,000 distinct CDR3 sequences, of which around 20% are seen a single time; approximately 31% belongs to the top ten. Study-wide results and caveats: With persistent disease, TRBV28, TRBJ1-2 and TRBJ2-5 were the favored segments.

This clonotype was observed at least ten times. What it binds is not known. This rearrangement joins TRBV6-1 to TRBJ2-5, with D perhaps matching TRBD1 (6 bases). This TCR was recovered from a female donor with Graves disease. The material was peripheral blood mononuclear cells (PBMCs), obtained when the disease was refractory, from a patient treated with antithyroid drugs. The CDR3 sequence is CASQDRNLETQYF. In DNA form, the CDR3 reads TGTGCCAGCCAGGACAGAAATCTGGAGACCCAGTACTTC.